This T cell receptor beta chain was recorded in a study of cytomegalovirus exposure and HLA in healthy donors. Germline-derived CDR1 and CDR2 are SGHTA and FQGNSA. V lost 1 base, J lost 2 bases, and 12 bases lay in between. This CDR3 contains 16 residues. In the PCR, 60 Vbeta and 13 Jbeta primers were used. The assay was immunoSEQ multiplex PCR, and TCRdb's table has in-frame clones only and misses some. The sample has fewer than 80,000 clones, around two thirds seen once. Specimen: PBMCs. The source is a woman aged 45-65 years in good health and CMV-seropositive. The V and J genes are TRBV7-2 and TRBJ1-5, with D possibly TRBD1 on 5 matching bases. CDR3 sequence (DNA): TGTGCCAGCAGCTTAGAGGCAGGGAATCGCAATCAGCCCCAGCATTTT. Translating it yields CASSLEAGNRNQPQHF.